In this sample, the clone carrying this T cell receptor (beta chain) turned up a few times. Other DNA sequences in this sample translate to the same CDR3. The V gene's germline CDR1 is LNHDA and CDR2 SQIVND (reference sequence). The V end lost 4 bases, the J end lost 6 bases, and 8 bases lay between the germline ends. The CDR3 contains 12 residues. These data come from a study of cytomegalovirus exposure and HLA in healthy donors. Both 60 Vbeta primers and 13 Jbeta primers went into the PCR. The table came from immunoSEQ multiplex PCR; TCRdb's copy has only in-frame clones and leaves some out. The table has fewer than 150,000 clones, about 75% seen once; the top ten hold 3.9%.

Sequencing was carried out using PBMCs. This TCR derives from a man between 18 and 35 years old in good health and CMV-seronegative. The gene calls are TRBV19 and TRBJ2-3; D is perhaps TRBD1 (6 bases). This CDR3 reads CASSTQGDTQYF. The CDR3 DNA is TGTGCCAGTAGTACGCAGGGGGATACGCAGTATTTT.